This T cell receptor beta chain is from a study of shared clonotypes between healthy human individuals. Notes on the study in general: The generation probabilities recorded for non-shared clonotypes fell below those of clonotypes shared by all four donors. It was anticipated that sequencing depth would influence how many clonotypes donors shared.

Sequencing was at deep level. The authors loaded around 200 ng DNA, about 30,000 T cell genomes, into sorted-subset replicate PCRs. Clones were read by immunoSEQ multiplex PCR, and TCRdb kept only the in-frame ones, dropping some. The table includes about 2 million clones, about 95% detected once. Germline V gene data show CDR1 as LGHNA and CDR2 as YNFKEQ. V was pared by 4 bases and J by 4 bases, with 16 bases between. The CDR3 has 15 amino acids. Naive-designated CD8 cells lacked CD45RO, were positively enriched for CCR7, and omitted terminally differentiated effector memory CD45RA+ cells. Comment on this clone: The antigen remains undetermined.

Material: naive CD8+ T cells sorted from blood. This clonotype was obtained from a man between 18 and 35 years old in good health. The rearrangement uses TRBV4-2 and TRBJ1-2; D not certain. This chain's CDR3 is CASSPGLTAGYGYTF. CDR3 bases: TGTGCCAGCAGCCCCGGCCTAACGGCGGGCTATGGCTACACCTTC.